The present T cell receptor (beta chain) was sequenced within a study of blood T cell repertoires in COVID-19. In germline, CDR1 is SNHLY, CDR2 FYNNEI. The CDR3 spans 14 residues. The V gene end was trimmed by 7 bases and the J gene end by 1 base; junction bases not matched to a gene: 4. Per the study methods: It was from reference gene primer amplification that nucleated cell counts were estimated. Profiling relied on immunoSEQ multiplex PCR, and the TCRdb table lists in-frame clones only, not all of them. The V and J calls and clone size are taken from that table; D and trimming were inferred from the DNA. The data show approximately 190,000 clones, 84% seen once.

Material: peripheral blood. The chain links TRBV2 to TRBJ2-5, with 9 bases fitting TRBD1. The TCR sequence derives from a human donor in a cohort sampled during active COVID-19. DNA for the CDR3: TGTGCCAGCACGGACAGGGGAGTCCAAGAGACCCAGTACTTC. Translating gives CASTDRGVQETQYF.